The subject of this entry is one T cell receptor beta chain. Antigen specificity is unknown. The sample comes from a study of T cells after yellow fever vaccination. General study findings and limits: A large majority of primary-vaccination clones showed up again after the booster (about 97% CD4, 75% to 90% CD8).

5'RACE template switching added a universal primer site and UMIs to TCR cDNA. In TCRdb, the 5' RACE reads were re-called with MiXCR into one record per CDR3 protein. The repertoire holds 450,000 to 550,000 distinct CDR3 sequences, with 20% to 25% as singletons. This TCR was sampled from a man between 18 and 35 years old who received the YFV17D yellow fever vaccine. The input for sequencing was PBMCs, taken about 20 days after the first yellow fever vaccination.

The DNA of the CDR3 is TGCGCCAGCAGCTTGGATCTAGGGGGGGGCCGTGAGCAGTTCTTC. This translates into CASSLDLGGGREQFF. The rearrangement links TRBV5-1 to TRBJ2-1; perhaps TRBD2 as D (7 bases). The CDR3 contains 15 residues. Germline CDR1 is SGHRS and CDR2 is YFSETQ. Trimming pared 0 bases from V and 9 bases from J, leaving 16 bases between.